A selection of T cell receptor beta chains follows, all from one sample in a study of cytomegalovirus exposure and HLA in healthy donors. TCRdb's copy holds only in-frame clones and misses some; the assay was immunoSEQ multiplex PCR. Of 120,000 or so clones in the sample, around 89% were seen once. Sequenced material: PBMCs. The receptors come from a woman aged 30 to 39 in good health and CMV-seropositive. CDR3s include the opening cysteine and the closing phenylalanine or tryptophan. Fields, in order: clone size, V gene, D gene, J gene, CDR3 protein, CDR3 DNA. D genes are given only for firm matches. Only part of the rows carry a size: once, few, many, or a class if the clone is expanded.

once	TRBV9	TRBD2	TRBJ2-3	CASSATGGYTDTQYF	TGTGCCAGCAGCGCCACGGGGGGGTACACAGATACGCAGTATTTT
NA	TRBV5-4	NA	TRBJ2-5	CASSLAGGGETQYF	TGTGCCAGCAGCTTGGCCGGGGGAGGAGAGACCCAGTACTTC
NA	TRBV7-6	NA	TRBJ2-1	CASSPGGLKSEQFF	TGTGCCAGCAGCCCAGGGGGACTTAAGAGTGAGCAGTTCTTC
NA	TRBV2	TRBD2	TRBJ2-3	CASSVNSGDTQYF	TGTGCCAGCAGTGTTAATAGCGGGGATACGCAGTATTTT
NA	TRBV9	TRBD1	TRBJ1-1	CASSEGRTGAEAFF	TGTGCCAGCAGCGAGGGTCGGACAGGGGCTGAAGCTTTCTTT
NA	TRBV15	TRBD1	TRBJ2-7	CATSRSTGMYEQYF	TGTGCCACCAGCAGATCGACAGGGATGTACGAGCAGTACTTC
NA	TRBV5-4	TRBD1	TRBJ1-1	CASSPGTGGLYTEAFF	TGTGCCAGCAGCCCTGGGACAGGGGGTTTGTACACTGAAGCTTTCTTT
once	TRBV13	TRBD2	TRBJ2-3	CASSSGLAGVVDTQYF	TGTGCCAGCAGCTCCGGACTAGCGGGGGTGGTAGATACGCAGTATTTT
NA	TRBV2	NA	TRBJ2-5	CASSEQQETQYF	TGTGCCAGCAGTGAGCAGCAAGAGACCCAGTACTTC
NA	TRBV6-6	NA	TRBJ2-2	CASSYAPGELFF	TGTGCCAGCAGTTACGCGCCCGGGGAGCTGTTTTTT
NA	TRBV23-1	TRBD2	TRBJ2-1	CASSSSVDGREYNEQFF	TGCGCCAGCAGTAGCTCCGTCGACGGGAGGGAATACAATGAGCAGTTCTTC
NA	TRBV27	NA	TRBJ2-7	CASSTRASVHYEQYF	TGTGCCAGCAGTACCCGGGCTAGCGTTCACTACGAGCAGTACTTC
NA	TRBV18	TRBD1	TRBJ2-1	CASSPAQGASFPGNEQFF	TGTGCCAGCTCACCGGCACAGGGGGCATCTTTTCCAGGCAATGAGCAGTTCTTC
NA	TRBV27	TRBD2	TRBJ2-1	CASRVEGAGGYNEQFF	TGTGCCAGCAGAGTCGAGGGGGCGGGAGGGTACAATGAGCAGTTCTTC
NA	TRBV11-2	TRBD2	TRBJ2-1	CASSLAGTSGVGEQFF	TGTGCCAGCAGCTTAGCTGGGACTAGCGGGGTCGGTGAGCAGTTCTTC
NA	TRBV5-6	NA	TRBJ2-5	CASSWGTGGGTQYF	TGTGCCAGCAGCTGGGGGACTGGGGGTGGGACCCAGTACTTC
NA	TRBV4-3	TRBD2	TRBJ2-5	CASSQGGGYQETQYF	TGCGCCAGCAGCCAAGGGGGGGGGTACCAAGAGACCCAGTACTTC
NA	TRBV6-4	NA	TRBJ2-1	CASSVGGGLANEQFF	TGTGCCAGCAGTGTGGGTGGGGGCCTCGCCAATGAGCAGTTCTTC
NA	TRBV29-1	NA	TRBJ2-1	CSVDTRSYNEQFF	TGCAGCGTCGACACCCGCTCCTACAATGAGCAGTTCTTC
NA	TRBV28	NA	TRBJ1-5	CASSLGRGRQPQHF	TGTGCCAGCAGTTTAGGCAGGGGCAGGCAGCCCCAGCATTTT
NA	TRBV5-4	NA	TRBJ2-1	CASSFEEKSYNEQFF	TGTGCCAGCAGCTTTGAGGAAAAGTCCTACAATGAGCAGTTCTTC
NA	TRBV25-1	TRBD2	TRBJ2-3	CASSKAGGQDTQYF	TGTGCCAGCAGTAAAGCGGGGGGGCAAGATACGCAGTATTTT
once	TRBV13	TRBD2	TRBJ2-3	CASSLGGAGADTQYF	TGTGCCAGCAGCTTAGGAGGGGCGGGGGCAGATACGCAGTATTTT
NA	TRBV5-1	TRBD1	TRBJ2-7	CASSKTGGSSYEQYF	TGCGCCAGCAGCAAGACAGGGGGGAGCTCCTACGAGCAGTACTTC
NA	TRBV7-3	TRBD2	TRBJ2-3	CASSRAGISSGSLDTQYF	TGTGCCAGCAGCCGAGCGGGGATATCTAGCGGGAGTCTAGATACGCAGTATTTT
NA	TRBV5-1	TRBD2	TRBJ2-1	CASSLELARYNEQFF	TGCGCCAGCAGCTTGGAACTAGCGAGATACAATGAGCAGTTCTTC
NA	TRBV6-4	TRBD1	TRBJ1-6	CASSVNFGQGEPLHF	TGTGCCAGCAGCGTAAATTTCGGACAGGGTGAACCCCTCCACTTT
NA	TRBV12-5	TRBD1	TRBJ1-2	CASGSAPDRVNYGYTF	TGTGCTAGTGGTTCGGCCCCGGACAGGGTGAACTATGGCTACACCTTC
few	TRBV25-1	NA	TRBJ1-5	CASSETGSGQPQHF	TGTGCCAGCAGTGAAACAGGGTCTGGTCAGCCCCAGCATTTT
few	TRBV6-5	TRBD2	TRBJ2-1	CASSYSLAGGPNEQFF	TGTGCCAGCAGTTACTCTTTAGCGGGAGGGCCGAATGAGCAGTTCTTC
NA	TRBV4-3	NA	TRBJ2-2	CASSPRTSGVAGELFF	TGCGCCAGCAGCCCTCGGACTTCAGGTGTTGCCGGGGAGCTGTTTTTT
NA	TRBV30	TRBD1	TRBJ2-5	CAWSVGGQGETQYF	TGTGCCTGGAGTGTAGGGGGACAGGGAGAGACCCAGTACTTC
NA	TRBV18	NA	TRBJ1-1	CASSPKQGDTEAFF	TGTGCCAGCTCACCAAAACAGGGAGACACTGAAGCTTTCTTT
few	TRBV30	NA	TRBJ1-2	CAWRTQWGYTF	TGTGCCTGGAGGACTCAGTGGGGCTACACCTTC
NA	TRBV7-2	TRBD2	TRBJ2-7	CASSLVPGGGSEQYF	TGTGCCAGCAGCTTAGTCCCCGGGGGGGGCTCCGAGCAGTACTTC
NA	TRBV7-2	TRBD2	TRBJ2-7	CASSYLLAGGYEQYF	TGTGCCAGCAGCTACCTACTAGCGGGAGGCTACGAGCAGTACTTC
NA	TRBV28	TRBD1	TRBJ1-1	CASRQGELYTEAFF	TGTGCCAGCAGGCAGGGGGAGTTGTACACTGAAGCTTTCTTT
NA	TRBV29-1	TRBD2	TRBJ2-1	CSVDTSGAYNEQFF	TGCAGCGTAGATACTAGCGGGGCCTACAATGAGCAGTTCTTC
once	TRBV7-6	TRBD2	TRBJ2-7	CASSPGWRGSTHEQYF	TGTGCCAGCAGCCCGGGGTGGCGCGGGAGTACCCACGAGCAGTACTTC
NA	TRBV6-6	NA	TRBJ1-2	CASRENFQGKYGYTF	TGTGCCAGCAGGGAGAATTTCCAGGGAAAATATGGCTACACCTTC
NA	TRBV6-5	NA	TRBJ2-7	CASSYDPSSYEQYF	TGTGCCAGCAGTTACGATCCGAGCTCCTACGAGCAGTACTTC
NA	TRBV2	NA	TRBJ2-2	CASSVLRAGELFF	TGTGCCAGCAGTGTCCTCAGGGCCGGGGAGCTGTTTTTT
once	TRBV9	NA	TRBJ2-2	CASRTGMNTGELFF	TGTGCCAGCAGGACGGGAATGAACACCGGGGAGCTGTTTTTT
NA	TRBV5-1	NA	TRBJ2-1	CASSLGHPNEQFF	TGCGCCAGCAGCTTGGGACACCCCAATGAGCAGTTCTTC
NA	TRBV7-6	NA	TRBJ1-5	CASSRGGNQPQHF	TGTGCCAGCAGCCGGGGGGGCAATCAGCCCCAGCATTTT
NA	TRBV9	NA	TRBJ1-2	CASSEGIGDGYTF	TGTGCCAGCAGCGAGGGGATAGGGGATGGCTACACCTTC
NA	TRBV20-1	NA	TRBJ2-7	CSARLVAEQYF	TGCAGTGCTCGCCTAGTTGCCGAGCAGTACTTC
NA	TRBV4-1	TRBD2	TRBJ2-3	CASSQRPAGVGDTQYF	TGCGCCAGCAGCCAACGGCCAGCGGGAGTTGGAGATACGCAGTATTTT
NA	TRBV5-6	NA	TRBJ1-3	CASSRLEGSSSGNTIYF	TGTGCCAGCAGCCGACTAGAAGGATCGAGCTCTGGAAACACCATATATTTT
NA	TRBV2	TRBD2	TRBJ2-7	CASSERLAGGPQYF	TGTGCCAGCAGTGAACGTCTAGCGGGGGGGCCCCAGTACTTC
NA	TRBV2	TRBD2	TRBJ2-1	CASSGTSGTGLNEQFF	TGTGCCAGCAGTGGGACTAGCGGGACCGGGCTTAATGAGCAGTTCTTC
NA	TRBV7-9	NA	TRBJ1-5	CASSLGGERGNQPQHF	TGTGCCAGCAGCTTAGGAGGGGAGCGGGGCAATCAGCCCCAGCATTTT
once	TRBV5-1	NA	TRBJ2-2	CASSLAVGELFF	TGCGCCAGCAGCTTGGCCGTCGGGGAGCTGTTTTTT
NA	TRBV7-6	NA	TRBJ1-1	CARGLSGSNTEAFF	TGTGCCAGAGGATTGTCAGGATCGAACACTGAAGCTTTCTTT